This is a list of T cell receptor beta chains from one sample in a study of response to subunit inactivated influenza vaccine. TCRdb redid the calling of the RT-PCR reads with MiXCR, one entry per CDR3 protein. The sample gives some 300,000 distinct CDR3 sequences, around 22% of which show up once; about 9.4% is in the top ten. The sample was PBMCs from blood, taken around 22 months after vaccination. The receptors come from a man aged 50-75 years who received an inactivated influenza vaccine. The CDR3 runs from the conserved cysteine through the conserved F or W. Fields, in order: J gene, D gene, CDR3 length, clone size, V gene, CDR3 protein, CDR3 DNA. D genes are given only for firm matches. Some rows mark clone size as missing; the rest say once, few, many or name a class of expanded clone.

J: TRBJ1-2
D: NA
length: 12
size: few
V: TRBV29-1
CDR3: CSVDVARWGYTF
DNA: TGCAGCGTTGACGTGGCCCGATGGGGCTACACCTTC

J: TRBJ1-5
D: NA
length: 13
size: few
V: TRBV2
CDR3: CASSEGFRDTEHF
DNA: TGTGCCAGCAGTGAAGGGTTTCGGGACACCGAGCATTTT

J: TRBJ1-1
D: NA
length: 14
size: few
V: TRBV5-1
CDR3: CASSLLWVNTEAFF
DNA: TGCGCCAGCAGCTTGCTCTGGGTGAACACTGAAGCTTTCTTT

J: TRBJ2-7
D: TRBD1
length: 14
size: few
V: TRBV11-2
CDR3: CASRTGNQGYEQYF
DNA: TGTGCCAGCAGGACAGGGAATCAGGGCTACGAGCAGTACTTC

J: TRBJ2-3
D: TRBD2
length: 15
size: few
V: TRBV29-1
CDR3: CSVVGTSGGTDTQYF
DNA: TGCAGCGTTGTTGGGACTAGCGGGGGGACAGATACGCAGTATTTT

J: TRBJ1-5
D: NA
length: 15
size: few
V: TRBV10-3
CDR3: CAISESAGQNQPQHF
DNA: TGTGCCATCAGTGAGTCGGCAGGCCAGAATCAGCCCCAGCATTTT

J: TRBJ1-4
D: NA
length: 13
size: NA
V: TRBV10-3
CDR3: CAISDLGTEKLFF
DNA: TGTGCCATCAGTGACCTGGGTACTGAAAAACTGTTTTTT

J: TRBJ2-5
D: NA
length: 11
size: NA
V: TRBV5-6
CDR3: CASGLTETQYF
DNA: TGTGCCAGCGGCCTGACAGAGACCCAGTACTTC

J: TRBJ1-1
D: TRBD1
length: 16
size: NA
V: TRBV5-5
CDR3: CASSYLDRGPNTEAFF
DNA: TGTGCCAGCAGCTACCTGGACAGGGGCCCGAACACTGAAGCTTTCTTT

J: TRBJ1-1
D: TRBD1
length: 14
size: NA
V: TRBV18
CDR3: CASSPLGTGAEAFF
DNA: TGTGCCAGCTCGCCGCTGGGGACAGGGGCTGAAGCTTTCTTT

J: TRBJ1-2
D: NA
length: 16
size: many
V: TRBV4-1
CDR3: CASSQGPNARLYGYTF
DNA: TGCGCCAGCAGCCAAGGCCCCAACGCCCGACTTTATGGCTACACCTTC

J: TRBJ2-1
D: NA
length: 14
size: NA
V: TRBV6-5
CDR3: CASSYLGPYNEQFF
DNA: TGTGCCAGCAGTTACCTCGGCCCCTACAATGAGCAGTTCTTC

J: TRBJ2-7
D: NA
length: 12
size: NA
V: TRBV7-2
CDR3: CASSLVWSRQYF
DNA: TGTGCCAGCAGCTTGGTGTGGAGCCGTCAGTACTTC

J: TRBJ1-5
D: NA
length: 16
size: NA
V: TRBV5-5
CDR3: CASSLYGTASNQPQHF
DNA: TGTGCCAGCAGCTTGTACGGGACGGCGAGCAATCAGCCCCAGCATTTT

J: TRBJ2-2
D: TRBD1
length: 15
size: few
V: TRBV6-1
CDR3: CASTRQGWNTGELFF
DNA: TGTGCCAGCACCCGACAGGGCTGGAACACCGGGGAGCTGTTTTTT

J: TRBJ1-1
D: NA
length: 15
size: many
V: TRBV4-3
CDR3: CASSQELEVNTEAFF
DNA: TGCGCCAGCAGCCAAGAATTGGAGGTGAACACTGAAGCTTTCTTT

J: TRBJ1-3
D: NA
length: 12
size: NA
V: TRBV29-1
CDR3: CSVRTDGNTIYF
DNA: TGCAGCGTCAGGACAGATGGAAACACCATATATTTT

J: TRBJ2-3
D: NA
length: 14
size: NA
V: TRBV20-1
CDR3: CSAKRGGSTDTQYF
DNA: TGCAGTGCCAAAAGGGGCGGGAGCACAGATACGCAGTATTTT

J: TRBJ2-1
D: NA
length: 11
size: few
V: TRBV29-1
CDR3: CSVQLGNEQFF
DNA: TGCAGCGTACAACTAGGAAATGAGCAGTTCTTC

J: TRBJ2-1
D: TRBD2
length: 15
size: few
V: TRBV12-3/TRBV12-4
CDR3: CASSFSSGGGNEQFF
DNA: TGTGCCAGCAGTTTCTCTAGCGGGGGGGGTAATGAGCAGTTCTTC

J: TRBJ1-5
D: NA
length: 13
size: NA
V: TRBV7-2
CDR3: CASRAKGGQPQHF
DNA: TGTGCCAGCAGGGCAAAGGGAGGTCAGCCCCAGCATTTT

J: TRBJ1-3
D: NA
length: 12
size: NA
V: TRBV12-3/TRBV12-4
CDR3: CASTVSGNTIYF
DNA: TGTGCCAGCACCGTATCTGGAAACACCATATATTTT

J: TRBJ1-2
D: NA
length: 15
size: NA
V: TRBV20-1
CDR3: CSARDPYGGKAGYTF
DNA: TGCAGTGCTAGAGATCCTTACGGGGGGAAGGCTGGCTACACCTTC

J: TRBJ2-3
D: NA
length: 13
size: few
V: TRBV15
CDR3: CATSIRIADTQYF
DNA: TGTGCCACCAGCATAAGGATTGCAGATACGCAGTATTTT

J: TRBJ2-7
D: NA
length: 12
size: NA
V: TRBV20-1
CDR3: CSASGKLYEQYF
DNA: TGCAGTGCTAGTGGGAAGCTCTACGAGCAGTACTTC

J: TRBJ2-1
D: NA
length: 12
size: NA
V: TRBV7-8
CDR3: CASSPRFYEQFF
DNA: TGTGCCAGCAGCCCCCGTTTCTATGAGCAGTTCTTC

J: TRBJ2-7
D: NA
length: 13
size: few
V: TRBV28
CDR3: CATRRASSYEQYF
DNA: TGTGCCACCCGGAGGGCCAGCTCCTACGAGCAGTACTTC

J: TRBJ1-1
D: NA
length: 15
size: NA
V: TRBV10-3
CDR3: CAISAGGRQNTEAFF
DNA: TGTGCCATCAGTGCGGGGGGGCGTCAGAACACTGAAGCTTTCTTT

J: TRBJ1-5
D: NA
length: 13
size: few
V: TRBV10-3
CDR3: CAISESVAQPQHF
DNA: TGTGCCATCAGTGAGTCCGTGGCTCAGCCCCAGCATTTT

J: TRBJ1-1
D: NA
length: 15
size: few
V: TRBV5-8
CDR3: CASSLPTVANTEAFF
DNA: TGTGCCAGCAGCCTTCCGACAGTAGCTAACACTGAAGCTTTCTTT

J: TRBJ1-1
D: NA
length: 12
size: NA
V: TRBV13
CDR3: CASSLRFAEAFF
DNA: TGTGCCAGCAGCTTAAGATTCGCTGAAGCTTTCTTT

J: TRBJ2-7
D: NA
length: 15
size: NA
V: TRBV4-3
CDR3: CASSQDEDRVYEQYF
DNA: TGCGCCAGCAGCCAAGACGAGGACAGAGTATACGAGCAGTACTTC

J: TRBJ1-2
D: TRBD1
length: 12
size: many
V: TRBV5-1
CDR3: CASSLDRAGYTF
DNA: TGCGCCAGCAGCCTGGACAGGGCTGGCTACACCTTC

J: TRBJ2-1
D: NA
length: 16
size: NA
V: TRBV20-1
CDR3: CSARDSAGRPYNEQFF
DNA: TGCAGTGCTAGAGATTCGGCTGGCCGTCCCTACAATGAGCAGTTCTTC

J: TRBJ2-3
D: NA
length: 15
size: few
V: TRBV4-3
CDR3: CASSQESGDTDTQYF
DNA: TGCGCCAGCAGCCAAGAATCCGGGGACACAGATACGCAGTATTTT

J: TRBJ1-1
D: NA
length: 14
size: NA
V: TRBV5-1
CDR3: CASGGRGENTEAFF
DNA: TGCGCCAGTGGGGGAAGAGGGGAGAACACTGAAGCTTTCTTT

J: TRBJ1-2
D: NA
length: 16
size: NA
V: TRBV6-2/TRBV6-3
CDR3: CASSHYGGGRNYGYTF
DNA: TGTGCCAGCAGTCACTACGGAGGGGGACGGAACTATGGCTACACCTTC

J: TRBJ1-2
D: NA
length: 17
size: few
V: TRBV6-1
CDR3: CASYKGQGLLSNYGYTF
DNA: TGTGCCAGCTACAAGGGTCAGGGGCTACTGTCTAACTATGGCTACACCTTC

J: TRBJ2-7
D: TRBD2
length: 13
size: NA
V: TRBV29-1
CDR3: CSVGTGLAAEQYF
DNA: TGCAGCGTTGGGACGGGACTAGCGGCCGAGCAGTACTTC

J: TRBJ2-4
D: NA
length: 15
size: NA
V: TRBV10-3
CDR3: CAISEGDRGGNIQYF
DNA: TGTGCCATCAGTGAGGGGGATCGGGGCGGGAACATTCAGTACTTC

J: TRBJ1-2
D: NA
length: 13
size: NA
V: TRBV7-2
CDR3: CASSLALEGGYTF
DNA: TGTGCCAGCAGCTTAGCGCTAGAGGGTGGCTACACCTTC

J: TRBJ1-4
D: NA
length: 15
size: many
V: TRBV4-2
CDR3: CASSQGTSVREKLFF
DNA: TGTGCCAGCAGCCAAGGCACAAGTGTGCGGGAAAAACTGTTTTTT

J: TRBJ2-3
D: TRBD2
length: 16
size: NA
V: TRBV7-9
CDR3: CASSSRQRGGADTQYF
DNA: TGTGCCAGCAGCTCGCGCCAGCGGGGGGGCGCAGATACGCAGTATTTT

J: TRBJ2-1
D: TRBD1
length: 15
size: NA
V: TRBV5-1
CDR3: CASSPRTGDGNEQFF
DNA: TGCGCCAGCAGCCCGAGGACAGGGGACGGCAATGAGCAGTTCTTC

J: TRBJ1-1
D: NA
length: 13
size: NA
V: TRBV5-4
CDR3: CASSLTFNTEAFF
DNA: TGTGCCAGCAGCTTGACATTTAACACTGAAGCTTTCTTT

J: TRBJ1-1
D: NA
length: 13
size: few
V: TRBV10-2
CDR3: CASSGQEHTEAFF
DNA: TGCGCCAGCAGTGGACAGGAGCACACTGAAGCTTTCTTT

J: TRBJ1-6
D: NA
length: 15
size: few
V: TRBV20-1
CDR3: CSASDGGNVVQPLHF
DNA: TGCAGTGCTAGTGACGGGGGGAATGTGGTGCAGCCCCTCCACTTT

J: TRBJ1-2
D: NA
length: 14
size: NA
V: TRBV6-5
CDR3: CASSYGTAFTGYTF
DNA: TGTGCCAGCAGTTACGGCACGGCGTTCACTGGCTACACCTTC

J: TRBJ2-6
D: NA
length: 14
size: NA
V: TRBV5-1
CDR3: CASSTTAGANVLTF
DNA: TGCGCCAGCAGCACTACGGCTGGGGCCAACGTCCTGACTTTC

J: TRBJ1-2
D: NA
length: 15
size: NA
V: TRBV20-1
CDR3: CSASPTGYYNYGYTF
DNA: TGCAGTGCTAGCCCTACGGGGTACTATAACTATGGCTACACCTTC

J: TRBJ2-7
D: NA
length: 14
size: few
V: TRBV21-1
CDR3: CASSAFDRAGEQYF
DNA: TGTGCCAGCAGCGCATTCGACAGGGCGGGGGAGCAGTACTTC

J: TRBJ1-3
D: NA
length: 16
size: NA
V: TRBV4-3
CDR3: CASSQDRAYSGNTIYF
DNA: TGCGCCAGCAGCCAAGATAGAGCTTACTCTGGAAACACCATATATTTT

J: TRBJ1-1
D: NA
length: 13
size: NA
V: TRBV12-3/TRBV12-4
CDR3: CASSHILNTEAFF
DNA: TGTGCCAGCAGTCATATACTGAACACTGAAGCTTTCTTT

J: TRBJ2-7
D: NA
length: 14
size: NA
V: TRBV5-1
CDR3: CASSLEKSSYEQYF
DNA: TGCGCCAGCAGCTTGGAGAAGAGCTCCTACGAGCAGTACTTC

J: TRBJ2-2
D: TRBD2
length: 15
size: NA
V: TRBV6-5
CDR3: CASSYRLAGVGELFF
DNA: TGTGCCAGCAGTTATCGACTAGCGGGAGTCGGGGAGCTGTTTTTT

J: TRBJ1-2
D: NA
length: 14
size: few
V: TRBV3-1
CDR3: CASSQEWAGYGYTF
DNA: TGTGCCAGCAGCCAAGAGTGGGCTGGCTATGGCTACACCTTC

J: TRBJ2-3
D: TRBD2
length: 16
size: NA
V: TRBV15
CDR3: CATSRGTSGGSNTQYF
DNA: TGTGCCACCAGCAGGGGGACTAGCGGGGGATCTAATACGCAGTATTTT

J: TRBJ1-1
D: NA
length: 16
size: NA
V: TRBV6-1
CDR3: CASRIQGDSANTEAFF
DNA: TGTGCCAGCAGAATACAGGGAGATAGCGCGAACACTGAAGCTTTCTTT

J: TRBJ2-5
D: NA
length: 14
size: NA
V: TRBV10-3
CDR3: CAISGARYQETQYF
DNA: TGTGCCATCAGTGGGGCGCGGTACCAAGAGACCCAGTACTTC

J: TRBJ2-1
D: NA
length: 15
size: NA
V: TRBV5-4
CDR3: CASSWEPDSYNEQFF
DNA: TGTGCCAGCAGCTGGGAGCCGGACAGTTACAATGAGCAGTTCTTC